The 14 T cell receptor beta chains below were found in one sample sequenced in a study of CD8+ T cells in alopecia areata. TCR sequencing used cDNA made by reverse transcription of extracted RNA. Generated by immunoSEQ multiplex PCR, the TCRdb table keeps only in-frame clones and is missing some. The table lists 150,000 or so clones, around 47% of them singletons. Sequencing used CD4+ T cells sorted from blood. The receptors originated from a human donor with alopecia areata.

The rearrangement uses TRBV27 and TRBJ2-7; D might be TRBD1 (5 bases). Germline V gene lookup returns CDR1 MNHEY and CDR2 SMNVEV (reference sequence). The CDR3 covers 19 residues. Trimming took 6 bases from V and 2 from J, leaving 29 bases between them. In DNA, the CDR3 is TGTGCCAGCAGCTCACAGGTTATATCAGCTATAGGACCTACCTACGAGCAGTACTTC. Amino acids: CASSSQVISAIGPTYEQYF.

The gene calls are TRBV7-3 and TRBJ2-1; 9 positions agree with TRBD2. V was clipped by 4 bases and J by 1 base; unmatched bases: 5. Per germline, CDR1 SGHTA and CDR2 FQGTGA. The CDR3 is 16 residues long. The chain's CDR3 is CASSSKSGRSYNEQFF. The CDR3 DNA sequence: TGTGCCAGCAGCTCCAAAAGCGGGAGGTCCTACAATGAGCAGTTCTTC.

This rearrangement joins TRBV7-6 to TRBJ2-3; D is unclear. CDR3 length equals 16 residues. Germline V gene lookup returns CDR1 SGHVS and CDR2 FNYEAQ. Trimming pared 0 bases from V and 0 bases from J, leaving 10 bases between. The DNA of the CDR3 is TGTGCCAGCAGCTTAGCGCTGGCAGCCAGCACAGATACGCAGTATTTT. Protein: CASSLALAASTDTQYF.

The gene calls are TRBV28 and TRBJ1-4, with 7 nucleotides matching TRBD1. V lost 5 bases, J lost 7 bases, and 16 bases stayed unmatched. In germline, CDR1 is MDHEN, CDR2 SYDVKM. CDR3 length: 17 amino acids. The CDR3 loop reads CASSPPTKQGIREKLFF. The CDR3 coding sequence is TGTGCCAGCAGTCCACCCACAAAACAGGGGATTCGTGAAAAACTGTTTTTT.

This chain's CDR3 is CASSGHRGDNEQFF. CDR3 coding DNA: TGTGCCAGCAGCGGACATAGAGGCGACAATGAGCAGTTCTTC. V is TRBV9 and J is TRBJ2-1, with no clear D. The ends were cut back, 3 bases at V and 5 bases at J, with 12 bases in the middle. Germline lookup yields CDR1 SGDLS and CDR2 YYNGEE. The CDR3 spans 14 residues.

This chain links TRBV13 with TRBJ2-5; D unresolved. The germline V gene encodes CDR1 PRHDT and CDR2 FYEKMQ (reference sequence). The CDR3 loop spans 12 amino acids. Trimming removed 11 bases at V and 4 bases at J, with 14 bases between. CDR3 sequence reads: CASGRQSETQYF. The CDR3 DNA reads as TGTGCCTCTGGACGCCAGTCAGAGACCCAGTACTTC.

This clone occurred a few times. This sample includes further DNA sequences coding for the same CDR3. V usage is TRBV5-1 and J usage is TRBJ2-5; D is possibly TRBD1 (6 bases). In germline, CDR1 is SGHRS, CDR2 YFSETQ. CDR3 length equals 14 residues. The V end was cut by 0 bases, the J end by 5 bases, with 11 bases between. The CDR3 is CASSLGPGEETQYF. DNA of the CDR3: TGCGCCAGCAGCTTGGGTCCAGGGGAGGAGACCCAGTACTTC.

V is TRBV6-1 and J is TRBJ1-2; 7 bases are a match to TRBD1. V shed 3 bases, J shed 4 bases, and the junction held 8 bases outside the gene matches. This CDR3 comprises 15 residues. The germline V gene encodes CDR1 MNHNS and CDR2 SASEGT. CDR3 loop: CASSDPRGYGYGYTF. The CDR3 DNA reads TGTGCCAGCAGTGATCCCAGGGGGTATGGCTATGGCTACACCTTC.

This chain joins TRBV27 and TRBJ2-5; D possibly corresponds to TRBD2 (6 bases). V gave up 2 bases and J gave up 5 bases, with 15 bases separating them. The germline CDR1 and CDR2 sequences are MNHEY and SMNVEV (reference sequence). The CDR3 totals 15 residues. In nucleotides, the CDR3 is TGTGCCAGCAGTTTACTAACTCGGGGGAGCGAGACCCAGTACTTC. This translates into CASSLLTRGSETQYF.

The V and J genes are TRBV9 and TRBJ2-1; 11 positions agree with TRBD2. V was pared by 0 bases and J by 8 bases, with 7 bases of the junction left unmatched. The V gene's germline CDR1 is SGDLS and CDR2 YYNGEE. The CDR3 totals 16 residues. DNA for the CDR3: TGTGCCAGCAGCGTAGCTGGGACTAGCGGCTTGTATGAGCAGTTCTTC. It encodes CASSVAGTSGLYEQFF.

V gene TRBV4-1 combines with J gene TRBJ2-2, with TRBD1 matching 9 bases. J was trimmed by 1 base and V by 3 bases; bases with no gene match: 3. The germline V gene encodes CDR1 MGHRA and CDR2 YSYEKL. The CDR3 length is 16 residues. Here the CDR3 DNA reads TGCGCCAGCAGCCATGGACAGGGGAAGAACACCGGGGAGCTGTTTTTT. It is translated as CASSHGQGKNTGELFF.

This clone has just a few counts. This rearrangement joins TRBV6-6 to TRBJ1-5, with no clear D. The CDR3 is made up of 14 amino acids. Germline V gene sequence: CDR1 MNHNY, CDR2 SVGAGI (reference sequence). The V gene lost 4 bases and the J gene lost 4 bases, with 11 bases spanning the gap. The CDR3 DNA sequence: TGTGCCAGCAGTTCCCCTCCGGGAAATCAGCCCCAGCATTTT. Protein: CASSSPPGNQPQHF.

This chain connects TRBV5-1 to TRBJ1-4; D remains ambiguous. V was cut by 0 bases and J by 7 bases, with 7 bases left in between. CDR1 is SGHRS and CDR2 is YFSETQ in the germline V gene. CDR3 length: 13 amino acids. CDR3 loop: CASSLVSGEKLFF. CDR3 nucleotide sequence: TGCGCCAGCAGCTTGGTTTCGGGTGAAAAACTGTTTTTT.

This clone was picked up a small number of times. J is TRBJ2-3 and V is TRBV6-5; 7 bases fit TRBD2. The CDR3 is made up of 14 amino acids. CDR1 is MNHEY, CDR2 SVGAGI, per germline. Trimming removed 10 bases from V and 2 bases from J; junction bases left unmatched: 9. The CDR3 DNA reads TGTGCCACCCGTCGCGGGAGCAACACAGATACGCAGTATTTT. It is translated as CATRRGSNTDTQYF.